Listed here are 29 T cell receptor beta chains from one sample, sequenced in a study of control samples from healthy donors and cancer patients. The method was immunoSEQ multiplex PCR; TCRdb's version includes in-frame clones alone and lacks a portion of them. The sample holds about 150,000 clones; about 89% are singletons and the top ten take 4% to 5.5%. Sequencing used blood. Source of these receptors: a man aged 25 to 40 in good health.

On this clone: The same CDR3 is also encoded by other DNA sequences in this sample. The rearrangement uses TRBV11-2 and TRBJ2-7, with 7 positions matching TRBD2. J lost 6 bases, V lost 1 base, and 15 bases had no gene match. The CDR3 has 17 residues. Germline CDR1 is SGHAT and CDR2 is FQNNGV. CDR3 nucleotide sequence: TGTGCCAGCAGCTTAGGGTGGTTCGGGGCGGGGGAAACCGAGCAGTACTTC. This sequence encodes CASSLGWFGAGETEQYF.

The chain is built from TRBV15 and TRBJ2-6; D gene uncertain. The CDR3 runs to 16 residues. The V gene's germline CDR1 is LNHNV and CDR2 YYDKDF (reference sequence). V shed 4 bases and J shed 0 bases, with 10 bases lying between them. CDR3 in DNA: TGTGCCACCAGCAAACTCCCGTTCTCTGGGGCCAACGTCCTGACTTTC. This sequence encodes CATSKLPFSGANVLTF.

The CDR3 bases are TGCGCCAGCAGCGACGGGACAGGGATTTCACCCCTCCACTTT. Protein sequence: CASSDGTGISPLHF. The chain recombines TRBV4-3 with TRBJ1-6, with 9 bases fitting TRBD1. Unmatched junction bases numbered 5, after V lost 5 bases and J lost 9 bases. Germline CDR1 is LGHNA and CDR2 is YSLEER. The CDR3 sequence is 14 residues long.

CDR3 bases: TGCAGTGCTACCTGGGGGCGAGAGCAGTACTTC. Translating it yields CSATWGREQYF. The chain is built from TRBV20-1 and TRBJ2-7, with D possibly being TRBD1 (6 bases). Looked up from germline, CDR1 is DFQATT and CDR2 is SNEGSKA (reference sequence). Trimming cost V 4 bases and J 7 bases, with 11 bases left between them. The CDR3 sequence is 11 residues long.

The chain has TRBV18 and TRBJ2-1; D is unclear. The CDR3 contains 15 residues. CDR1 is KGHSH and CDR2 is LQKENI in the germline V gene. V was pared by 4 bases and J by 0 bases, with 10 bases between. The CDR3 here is CASSRASSSYNEQFF. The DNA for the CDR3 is TGTGCCAGCTCACGAGCGAGTAGCTCCTACAATGAGCAGTTCTTC.

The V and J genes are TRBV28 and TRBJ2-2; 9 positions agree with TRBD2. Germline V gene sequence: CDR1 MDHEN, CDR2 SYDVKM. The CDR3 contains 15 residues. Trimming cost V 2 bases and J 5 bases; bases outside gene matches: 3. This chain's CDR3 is CASSLAGGATGELFF. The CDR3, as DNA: TGTGCCAGCAGTTTAGCGGGAGGGGCTACCGGGGAGCTGTTTTTT.

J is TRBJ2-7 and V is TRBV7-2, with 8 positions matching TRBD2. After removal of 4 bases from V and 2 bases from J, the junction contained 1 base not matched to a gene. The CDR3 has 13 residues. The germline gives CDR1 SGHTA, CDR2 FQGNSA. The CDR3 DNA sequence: TGTGCCAGCAGCTCGGGACTAGCCTACGAGCAGTACTTC. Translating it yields CASSSGLAYEQYF.

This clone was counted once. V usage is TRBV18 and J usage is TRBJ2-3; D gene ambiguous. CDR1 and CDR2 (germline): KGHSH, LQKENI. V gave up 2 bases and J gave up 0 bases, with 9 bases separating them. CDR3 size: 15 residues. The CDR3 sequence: CASSPIPYSTDTQYF. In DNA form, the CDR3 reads TGTGCCAGCTCACCAATCCCCTACAGCACAGATACGCAGTATTTT.

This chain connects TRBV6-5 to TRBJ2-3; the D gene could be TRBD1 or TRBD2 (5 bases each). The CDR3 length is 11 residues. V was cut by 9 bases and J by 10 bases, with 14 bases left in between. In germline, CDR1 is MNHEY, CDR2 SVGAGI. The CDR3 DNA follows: TGTGCCAGTCCAGGGTATAGCGCGCAGTATTTT. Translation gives CASPGYSAQYF.

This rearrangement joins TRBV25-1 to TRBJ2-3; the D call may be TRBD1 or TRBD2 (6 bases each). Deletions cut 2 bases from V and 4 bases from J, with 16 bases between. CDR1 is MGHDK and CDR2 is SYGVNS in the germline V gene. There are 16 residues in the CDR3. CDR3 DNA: TGTGCCAGCAGTGAAGACGGGGGCTTGAGTGCAGATACGCAGTATTTT. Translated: CASSEDGGLSADTQYF.

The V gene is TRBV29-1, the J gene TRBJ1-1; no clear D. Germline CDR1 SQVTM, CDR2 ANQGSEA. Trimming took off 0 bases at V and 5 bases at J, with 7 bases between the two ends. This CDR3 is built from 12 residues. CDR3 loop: CSVEDPGTEAFF. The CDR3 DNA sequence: TGCAGCGTTGAAGATCCTGGGACTGAAGCTTTCTTT.

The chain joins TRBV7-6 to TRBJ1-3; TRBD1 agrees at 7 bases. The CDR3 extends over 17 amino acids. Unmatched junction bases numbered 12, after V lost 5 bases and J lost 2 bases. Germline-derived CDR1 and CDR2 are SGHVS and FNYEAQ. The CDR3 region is CASSIQQGTRPGNTIYF. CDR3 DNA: TGTGCCAGCAGCATCCAACAGGGGACTCGCCCTGGAAACACCATATATTTT.

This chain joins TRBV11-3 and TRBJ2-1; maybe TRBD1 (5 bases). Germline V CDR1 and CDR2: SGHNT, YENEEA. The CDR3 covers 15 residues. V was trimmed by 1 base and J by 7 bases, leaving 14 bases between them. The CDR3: CASSLGRAVVNEQFF. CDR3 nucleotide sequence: TGTGCCAGCAGCTTAGGCAGGGCGGTAGTTAATGAGCAGTTCTTC.

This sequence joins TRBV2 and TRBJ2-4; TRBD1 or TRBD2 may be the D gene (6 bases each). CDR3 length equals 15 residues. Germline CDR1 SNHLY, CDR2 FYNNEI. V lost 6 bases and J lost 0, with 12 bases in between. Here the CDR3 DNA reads TGTGCCAGCAGCGCCGAGGGGGGAGCCAAAAACATTCAGTACTTC. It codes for CASSAEGGAKNIQYF.

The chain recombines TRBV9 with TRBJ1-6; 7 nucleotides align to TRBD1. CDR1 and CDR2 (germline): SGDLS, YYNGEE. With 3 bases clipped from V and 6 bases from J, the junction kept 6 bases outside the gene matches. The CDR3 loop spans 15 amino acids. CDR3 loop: CASSAMTGSNSPLHF. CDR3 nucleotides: TGTGCCAGCAGCGCGATGACAGGGTCTAATTCACCCCTCCACTTT.

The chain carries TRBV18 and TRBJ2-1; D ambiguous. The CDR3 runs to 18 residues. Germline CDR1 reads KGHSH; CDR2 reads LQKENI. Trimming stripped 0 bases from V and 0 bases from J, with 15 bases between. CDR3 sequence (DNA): TGTGCCAGCTCACCACCCGTCCCAGGCAATCCCTCCTACAATGAGCAGTTCTTC. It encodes CASSPPVPGNPSYNEQFF.

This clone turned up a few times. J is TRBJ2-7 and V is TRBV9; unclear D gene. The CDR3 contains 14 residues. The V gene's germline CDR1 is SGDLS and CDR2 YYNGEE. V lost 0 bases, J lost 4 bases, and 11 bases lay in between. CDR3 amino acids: CASSVGPSTYEQYF. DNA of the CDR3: TGTGCCAGCAGCGTAGGTCCTTCCACTTACGAGCAGTACTTC.

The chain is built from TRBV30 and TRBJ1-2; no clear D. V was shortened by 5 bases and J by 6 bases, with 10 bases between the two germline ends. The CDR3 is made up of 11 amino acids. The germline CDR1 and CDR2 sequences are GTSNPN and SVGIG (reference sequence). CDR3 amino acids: CAWYEVHGYTF. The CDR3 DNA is TGTGCCTGGTACGAGGTTCATGGCTACACCTTC.

CDR3 DNA sequence: TGTGCCAGCAGTGGGGGACTAGCGGGAAGACCGAGCACAGATACGCAGTATTTT. Translated: CASSGGLAGRPSTDTQYF. V is TRBV25-1 and J is TRBJ2-3; TRBD2 agrees at 13 bases. Trimming removed 4 bases from V and 0 bases from J; junction bases left unmatched: 7. The CDR3 loop spans 18 amino acids. Germline values: CDR1 MGHDK, CDR2 SYGVNS.

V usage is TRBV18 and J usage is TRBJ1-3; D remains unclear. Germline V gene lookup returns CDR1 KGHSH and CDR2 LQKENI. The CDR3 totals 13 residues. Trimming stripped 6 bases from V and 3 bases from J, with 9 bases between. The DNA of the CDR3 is TGTGCCAGCTCCCTCGAATATGGAAACACCATATATTTT. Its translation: CASSLEYGNTIYF.

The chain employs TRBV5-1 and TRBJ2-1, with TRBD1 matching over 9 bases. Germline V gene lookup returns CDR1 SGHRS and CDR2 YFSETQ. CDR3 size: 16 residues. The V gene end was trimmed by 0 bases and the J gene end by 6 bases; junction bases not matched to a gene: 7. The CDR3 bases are TGCGCCAGCAGCTTGGTCTGGGACAGGGACCGCAATGAGCAGTTCTTC. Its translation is CASSLVWDRDRNEQFF.

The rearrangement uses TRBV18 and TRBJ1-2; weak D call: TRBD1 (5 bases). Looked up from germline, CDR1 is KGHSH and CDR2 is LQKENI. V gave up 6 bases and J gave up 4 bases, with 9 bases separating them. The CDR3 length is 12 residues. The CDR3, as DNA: TGTGCCAGCTCGGGACTAAGCTATGGCTACACCTTC. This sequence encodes CASSGLSYGYTF.

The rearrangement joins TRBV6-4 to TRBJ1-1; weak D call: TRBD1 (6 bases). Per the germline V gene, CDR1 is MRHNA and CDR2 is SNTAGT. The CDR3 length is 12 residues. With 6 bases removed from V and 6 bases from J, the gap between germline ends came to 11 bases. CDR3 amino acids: CASRQGSSEAFF. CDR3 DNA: TGTGCCAGCAGACAGGGTAGCTCTGAAGCTTTCTTT.

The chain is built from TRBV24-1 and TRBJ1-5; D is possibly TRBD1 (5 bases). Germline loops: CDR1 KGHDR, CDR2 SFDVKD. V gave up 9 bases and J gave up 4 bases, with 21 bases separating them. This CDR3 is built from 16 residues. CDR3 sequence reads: CATAEGTGRPNQPQHF. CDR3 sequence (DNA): TGTGCCACCGCTGAGGGTACAGGTAGGCCGAATCAGCCCCAGCATTTT.

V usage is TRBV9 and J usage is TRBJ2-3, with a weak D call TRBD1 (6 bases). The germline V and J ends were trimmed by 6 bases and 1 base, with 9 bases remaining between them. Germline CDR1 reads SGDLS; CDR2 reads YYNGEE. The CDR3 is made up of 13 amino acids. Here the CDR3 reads CASTSGGTDTQYF. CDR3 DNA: TGTGCCAGCACCTCAGGGGGCACAGATACGCAGTATTTT.

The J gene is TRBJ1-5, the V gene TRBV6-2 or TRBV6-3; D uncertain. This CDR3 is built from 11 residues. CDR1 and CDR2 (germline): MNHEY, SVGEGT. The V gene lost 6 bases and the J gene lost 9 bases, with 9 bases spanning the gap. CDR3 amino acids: CASSPPGPQHF. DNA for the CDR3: TGTGCCAGCAGCCCCCCGGGGCCCCAGCATTTT.

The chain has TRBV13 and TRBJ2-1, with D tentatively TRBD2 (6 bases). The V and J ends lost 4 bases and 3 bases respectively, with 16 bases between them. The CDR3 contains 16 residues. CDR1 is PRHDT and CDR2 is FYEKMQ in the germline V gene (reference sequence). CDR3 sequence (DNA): TGTGCCAGCAGCTCTCCGTCCGGGAGCCTCTACAATGAGCAGTTCTTC. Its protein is CASSSPSGSLYNEQFF. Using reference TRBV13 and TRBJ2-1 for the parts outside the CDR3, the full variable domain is AAGVIQSPRHLIKEKRETATLKCYPIPRHDTVYWYQQGPGQDPQFLISFYEKMQSDKGSIPDRFSAQQFSDYHSELNMSSLELGDSALYFCASSSPSGSLYNEQFFGPGTRLTVL.

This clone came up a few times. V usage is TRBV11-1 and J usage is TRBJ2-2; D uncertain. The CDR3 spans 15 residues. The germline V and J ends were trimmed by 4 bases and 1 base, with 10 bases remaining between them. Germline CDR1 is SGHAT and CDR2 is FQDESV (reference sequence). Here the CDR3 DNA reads TGTGCCAGCAGCTCATTAACATTGAACACCGGGGAGCTGTTTTTT. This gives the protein CASSSLTLNTGELFF. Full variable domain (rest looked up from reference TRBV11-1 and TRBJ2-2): EAEVAQSPRYKITEKSQAVAFWCDPISGHATLYWYRQILGQGPELLVQFQDESVVDDSQLPKDRFSAERLKGVDSTLKIQPAELGDSAMYLCASSSLTLNTGELFFGEGSRLTVL.

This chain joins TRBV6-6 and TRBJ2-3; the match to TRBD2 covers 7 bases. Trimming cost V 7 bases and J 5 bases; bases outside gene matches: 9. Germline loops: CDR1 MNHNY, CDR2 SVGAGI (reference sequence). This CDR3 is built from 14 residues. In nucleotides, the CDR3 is TGTGCCAGCATCTCTACCCCGGGAGGAGATACGCAGTATTTT. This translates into CASISTPGGDTQYF.